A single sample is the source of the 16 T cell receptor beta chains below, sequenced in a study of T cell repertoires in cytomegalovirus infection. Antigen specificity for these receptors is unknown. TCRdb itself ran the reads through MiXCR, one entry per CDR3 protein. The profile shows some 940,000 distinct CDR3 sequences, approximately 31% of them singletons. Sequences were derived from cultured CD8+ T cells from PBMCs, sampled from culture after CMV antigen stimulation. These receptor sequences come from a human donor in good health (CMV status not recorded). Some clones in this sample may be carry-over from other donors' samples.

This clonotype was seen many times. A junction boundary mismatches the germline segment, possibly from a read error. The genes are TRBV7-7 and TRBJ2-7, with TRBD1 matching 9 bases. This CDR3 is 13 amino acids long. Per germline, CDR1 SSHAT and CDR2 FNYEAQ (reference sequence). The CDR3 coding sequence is TGTGCTAGCAGCCTTTGGACAGGGGACGAGCAGTACTTC. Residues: CASSLWTGDEQYF.

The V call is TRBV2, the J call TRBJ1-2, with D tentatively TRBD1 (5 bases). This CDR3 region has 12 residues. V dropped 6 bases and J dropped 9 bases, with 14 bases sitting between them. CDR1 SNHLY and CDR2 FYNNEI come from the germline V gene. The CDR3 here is CASRMPQGSYTF. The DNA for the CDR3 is TGTGCCAGCAGAATGCCCCAGGGTAGCTACACCTTC.

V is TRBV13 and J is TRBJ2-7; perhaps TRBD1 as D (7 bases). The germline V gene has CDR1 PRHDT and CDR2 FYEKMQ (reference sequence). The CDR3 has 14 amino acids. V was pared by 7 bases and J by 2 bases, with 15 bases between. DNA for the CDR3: TGTGCCAGCACCCCCCAGGGGGGCCCCTACGAGCAGTACTTC. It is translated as CASTPQGGPYEQYF.

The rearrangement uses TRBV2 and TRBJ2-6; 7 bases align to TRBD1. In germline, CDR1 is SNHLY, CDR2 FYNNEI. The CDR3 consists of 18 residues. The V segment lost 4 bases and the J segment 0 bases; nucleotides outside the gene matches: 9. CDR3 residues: CASSGDSRRFSGANVLTF. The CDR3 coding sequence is TGTGCCAGCAGTGGGGACAGTCGGCGGTTCTCTGGGGCCAACGTCCTGACTTTC.

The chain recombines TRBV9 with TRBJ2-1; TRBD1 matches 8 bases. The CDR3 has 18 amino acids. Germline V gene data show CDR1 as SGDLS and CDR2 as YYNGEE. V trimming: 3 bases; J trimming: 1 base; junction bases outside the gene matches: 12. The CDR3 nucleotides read TGTGCCAGCAGCGCCCAAGGACAGGGCGTATCTTCCTACAATGAGCAGTTCTTC. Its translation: CASSAQGQGVSSYNEQFF.

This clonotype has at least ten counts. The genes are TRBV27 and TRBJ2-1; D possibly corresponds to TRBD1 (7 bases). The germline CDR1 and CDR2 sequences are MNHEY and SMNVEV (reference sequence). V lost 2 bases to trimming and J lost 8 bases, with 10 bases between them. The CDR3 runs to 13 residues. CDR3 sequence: CASSLVRGDEQFF. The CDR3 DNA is TGTGCCAGCAGTTTAGTCAGGGGGGATGAGCAGTTCTTC.

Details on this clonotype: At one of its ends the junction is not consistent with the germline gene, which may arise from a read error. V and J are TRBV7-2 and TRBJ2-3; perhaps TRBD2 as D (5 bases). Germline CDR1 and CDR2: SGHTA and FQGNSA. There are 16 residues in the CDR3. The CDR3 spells CVSSLMVGGPTDTQYF. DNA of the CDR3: TGTGTCAGCAGCTTAATGGTGGGCGGGCCCACAGATACGCAGTATTTT.

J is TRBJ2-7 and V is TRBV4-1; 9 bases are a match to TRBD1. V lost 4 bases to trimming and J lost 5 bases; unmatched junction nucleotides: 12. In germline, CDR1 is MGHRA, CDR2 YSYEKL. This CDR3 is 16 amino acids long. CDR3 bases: TGCGCCAGCAGCCTCCGATCGGGACAGGGTAAGGACGAGCAGTACTTC. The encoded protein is CASSLRSGQGKDEQYF.

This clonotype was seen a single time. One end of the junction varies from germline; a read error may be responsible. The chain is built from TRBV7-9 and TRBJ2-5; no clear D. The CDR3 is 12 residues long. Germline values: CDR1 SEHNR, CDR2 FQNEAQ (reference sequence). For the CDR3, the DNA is TGTGCCAACAGCCCTAGAGGAGAGACCCAGTACTTC. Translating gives CANSPRGETQYF. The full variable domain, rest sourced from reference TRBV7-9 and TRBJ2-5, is DTGVSQNPRHKITKRGQNVTFRCDPISEHNRLYWYRQTLGQGPEFLTYFQNEAQLEKSRLLSDRFSAERPKGSFSTLEIQRTEQGDSAMYLCANSPRGETQYFGPGTRLLVL.

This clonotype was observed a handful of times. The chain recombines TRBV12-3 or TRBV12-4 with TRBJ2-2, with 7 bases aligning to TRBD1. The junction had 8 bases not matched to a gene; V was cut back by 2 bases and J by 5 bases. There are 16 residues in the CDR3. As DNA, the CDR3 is TGTGCCAGCAGTTTAAGGGGGCGGCGACGGACCGGGGAGCTGTTTTTT. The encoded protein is CASSLRGRRRTGELFF.

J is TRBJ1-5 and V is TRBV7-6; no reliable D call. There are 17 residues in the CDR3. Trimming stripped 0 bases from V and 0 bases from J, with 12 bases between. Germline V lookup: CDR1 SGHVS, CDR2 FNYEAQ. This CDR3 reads CASSLAIQVYSNQPQHF. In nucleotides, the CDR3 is TGTGCCAGCAGCTTAGCCATCCAGGTATATAGCAATCAGCCCCAGCATTTT.

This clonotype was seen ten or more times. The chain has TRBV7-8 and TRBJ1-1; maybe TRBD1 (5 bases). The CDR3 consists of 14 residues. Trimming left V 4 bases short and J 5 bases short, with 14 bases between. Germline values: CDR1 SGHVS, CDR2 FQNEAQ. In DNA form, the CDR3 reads TGTGCCAGCAGCTCAGAGGATGGGGCGACTGAAGCTTTCTTT. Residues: CASSSEDGATEAFF.

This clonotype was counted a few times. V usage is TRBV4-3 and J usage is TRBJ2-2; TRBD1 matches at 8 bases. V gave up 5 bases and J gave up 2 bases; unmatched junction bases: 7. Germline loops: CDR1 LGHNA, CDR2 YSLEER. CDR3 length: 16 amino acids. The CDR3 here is CASSYPPGGNTGELFF. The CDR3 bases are TGCGCCAGCAGCTACCCCCCAGGGGGCAACACCGGGGAGCTGTTTTTT.

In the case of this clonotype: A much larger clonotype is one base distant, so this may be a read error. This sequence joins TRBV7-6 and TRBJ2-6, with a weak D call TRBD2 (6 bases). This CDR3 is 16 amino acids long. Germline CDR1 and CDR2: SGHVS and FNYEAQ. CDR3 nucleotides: TGTGTCAGCACCGCGGGGTATGGGAAGGGGGCCAACGTCCTGACTTTC. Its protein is CVSTAGYGKGANVLTF.

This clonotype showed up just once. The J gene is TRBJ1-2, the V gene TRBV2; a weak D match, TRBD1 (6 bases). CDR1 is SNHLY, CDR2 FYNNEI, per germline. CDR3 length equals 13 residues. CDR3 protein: CVNHAGENYGYTF. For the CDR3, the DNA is TGTGTCAATCATGCAGGGGAGAACTATGGCTACACCTTC.

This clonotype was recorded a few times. CDR3: CASSAGGTGRDIQYF. The CDR3 DNA is TGTGCCAGCAGCGCGGGGGGGACAGGTCGAGACATTCAGTACTTC. V usage is TRBV9 and J usage is TRBJ2-4; either TRBD1 or TRBD2 may fit D (8 bases each). Germline V gene sequence: CDR1 SGDLS, CDR2 YYNGEE. This CDR3 is 15 amino acids long. With 3 bases removed from V and 8 bases from J, the gap between germline ends came to 18 bases.